This section outlines one TCR beta chain sequence together with its context. As yet, its antigen is unknown. These data originate in a study of PD-1 blockade in classical Hodgkin lymphoma. Per the germline V gene, CDR1 is MDHEN and CDR2 is SYDVKM. The germline V and J ends were trimmed by 0 bases and 0 bases, with 6 bases remaining between them. CDR3 length equals 14 residues. Study-wide results and caveats: In newly diagnosed patients, baseline TCR diversity was reportedly below that of healthy donors. Patients who initiated nivolumab within 1 year of ASCT were excluded. By C4D1, CD4+ diversity increased significantly, especially in complete responders. Complete responders started with a diversity level that resembled newly diagnosed patients at baseline.

TCRdb keeps only in-frame clones here, not all; method: immunoSEQ multiplex PCR. The sample shows under 15,000 clones, 80% of them seen only once. Every patient had relapsed following autologous stem cell transplantation, and cohorts differed in brentuximab vedotin exposure. The chain has TRBV28 and TRBJ2-7, with a weak D call TRBD2 (5 bases). This TCR came from a human donor with classical Hodgkin lymphoma. The sample consisted of peripheral blood mononuclear cells (PBMCs), taken at baseline. The CDR3 DNA is TGTGCCAGCAGTTTATGGGGGAGCTCCTACGAGCAGTACTTC. Translated: CASSLWGSSYEQYF.